The 12 T cell receptor beta chains below all came from one sample that was sequenced in a study of T cell changes during pregnancy in multiple sclerosis. Assay used: immunoSEQ multiplex PCR; TCRdb lists only in-frame clones, some missing. The sample records 25,000 to 30,000 clones, about 88% being singletons. The input for sequencing was CD4+ T cells from peripheral blood mononuclear cells, taken in the second trimester of pregnancy. These receptors originate from a female donor with multiple sclerosis, enrolled in a pregnancy study.

The V and J genes are TRBV11-2 and TRBJ1-2, with D unresolved. Germline V gene sequence: CDR1 SGHAT, CDR2 FQNNGV. With 4 bases removed from V and 5 bases from J, the gap between germline ends came to 20 bases. There are 16 residues in the CDR3. The CDR3 region is CASSSLTSSLSYGYTF. CDR3 sequence (DNA): TGTGCCAGCAGCTCCTTAACCTCCTCACTTTCTTATGGCTACACCTTC.

This chain uses TRBV4-3 with TRBJ1-2; perhaps TRBD1 as D (6 bases). The germline V gene encodes CDR1 LGHNA and CDR2 YSLEER. The V end was cut by 1 base, the J end by 4 bases, with 10 bases between. The CDR3 covers 14 residues. CDR3 sequence reads: CASSQAHRVYGYTF. The CDR3 DNA sequence: TGCGCCAGCAGCCAAGCGCACAGGGTCTATGGCTACACCTTC.

The chain uses TRBV5-1 and TRBJ1-6; D unclear. This CDR3 comprises 14 residues. CDR1 is SGHRS and CDR2 is YFSETQ in the germline V gene. V shed 0 bases and J shed 10 bases, with 11 bases lying between them. As DNA, the CDR3 is TGCGCCAGCAGCTTGGAACTGGTAGAATCACCCCTCCACTTT. It specifies CASSLELVESPLHF.

This clone has a handful of counts. The V gene is TRBV30, the J gene TRBJ1-1; 8 bases map to TRBD1. The germline CDR1 and CDR2 sequences are GTSNPN and SVGIG (reference sequence). V lost 5 bases and J lost 1; bases outside the gene matches: 3. CDR3 length: 13 residues. CDR3 region: CAWDRGWNTEAFF. The CDR3 DNA sequence: TGTGCCTGGGACAGGGGTTGGAACACTGAAGCTTTCTTT. Drawing the rest from reference TRBV30 and TRBJ1-1, the complete variable domain is SQTIHQWPATLVQPVGSPLSLECTVEGTSNPNLYWYRQAAGRGLQLLFYSVGIGQISSEVPQNLSASRPQDRQFILSSKKLLLSDSGFYLCAWDRGWNTEAFFGQGTRLTVV.

The chain employs TRBV6-1 and TRBJ1-3, with D possibly matching TRBD1 (6 bases). The CDR3 covers 17 residues. Trimming removed 1 base from V and 4 bases from J, with 17 bases in between. The germline gives CDR1 MNHNS, CDR2 SASEGT. The CDR3 coding sequence is TGTGCCAGCAGTGAAGGGTCGTACAGGGTGTCGGGAAACACCATATATTTT. As protein: CASSEGSYRVSGNTIYF.

V gene TRBV11-2 combines with J gene TRBJ2-1, with D possibly being TRBD2 (7 bases). Germline CDR1 and CDR2: SGHAT and FQNNGV. V was trimmed by 1 base and J by 8 bases, leaving 18 bases between them. The CDR3 has 16 amino acids. CDR3 in amino acids: CASSLVNHRGAYEQFF. CDR3 coding DNA: TGTGCCAGCAGCTTAGTTAACCATCGGGGGGCGTATGAGCAGTTCTTC.

The rearrangement joins TRBV27 to TRBJ1-4, with no clear D. The CDR3 covers 14 residues. The V and J ends lost 3 bases and 2 bases respectively, with 7 bases between them. Germline CDR1 and CDR2: MNHEY and SMNVEV (reference sequence). The CDR3: CASSLRPTNEKLFF. The CDR3 nucleotides are TGTGCCAGCAGTTTGCGGCCGACTAATGAAAAACTGTTTTTT.

This clone has just one count. CDR3 DNA sequence: TGTGCCAGCGGGTCACTGGGACAGGGGTACCAGCCCCAGCATTTT. Its translation: CASGSLGQGYQPQHF. The chain recombines TRBV27 with TRBJ1-5; 10 bases agree with TRBD1. The trim removed 8 bases at V and 7 bases at J, leaving 11 bases unmatched. The CDR3 contains 15 residues. Germline CDR1 and CDR2: MNHEY and SMNVEV (reference sequence).

This sequence joins TRBV27 and TRBJ2-3; 7 positions match TRBD1. CDR3 size: 14 residues. Germline-derived CDR1 and CDR2 are MNHEY and SMNVEV (reference sequence). V dropped 6 bases and J dropped 6; count of bases not matched to a gene: 9. In DNA, the CDR3 is TGTGCCAGCAGCCCGGGACAGACCCACGATACGCAGTATTTT. Amino acids: CASSPGQTHDTQYF.

This clone was seen a handful of times. This rearrangement joins TRBV30 to TRBJ1-3; D is unclear. Per the germline V gene, CDR1 is GTSNPN and CDR2 is SVGIG (reference sequence). Trimming left V 2 bases short and J 5 bases short, with 10 bases between. This CDR3 is 13 amino acids long. The CDR3 DNA reads TGTGCCTGGAGTATGAACGGTAGAAACACCATATATTTT. Translated, it gives CAWSMNGRNTIYF.

The rearrangement joins TRBV6-5 to TRBJ2-5, with 8 bases identical to TRBD2. The CDR3 consists of 15 residues. V shed 2 bases and J 5 bases; nucleotides not matched to a gene: 7. CDR1 and CDR2 (germline): MNHEY, SVGAGI. CDR3 sequence reads: CASSYDGRGGETQYF. CDR3 DNA: TGTGCCAGCAGTTACGACGGGAGGGGAGGGGAGACCCAGTACTTC.

The chain links TRBV9 to TRBJ2-5, with 9 nucleotides matching TRBD1. CDR3 length equals 17 residues. Germline assignment: CDR1 SGDLS and CDR2 YYNGEE. V lost 4 bases to trimming and J lost 4 bases; unmatched junction nucleotides: 14. CDR3 in amino acids: CASSPGLGDRAGETQYF. DNA for the CDR3: TGTGCCAGCAGCCCGGGTCTTGGGGACAGGGCCGGAGAGACCCAGTACTTC.